These 9 T cell receptor beta chains were all obtained from the same sample, sequenced in a study of blood T cell repertoires in COVID-19. Produced via immunoSEQ multiplex PCR; TCRdb's table is partial and in-frame only. Of fewer than 600,000 clones in the sample, roughly 88% were seen once. Sequencing used PBMCs or T cells enriched from blood (not recorded which). The receptors derive from a woman between 35 and 50 years old who had recovered from COVID-19.

The gene calls are TRBV27 and TRBJ1-2; 8 bases are a match to TRBD1. The CDR3 spans 14 residues. Unmatched junction bases numbered 2, after V lost 3 bases and J lost 2 bases. CDR1 MNHEY and CDR2 SMNVEV come from the germline V gene (reference sequence). The CDR3 sequence is CASSLGDRNYGYTF. As DNA, the CDR3 is TGTGCCAGCAGTTTGGGGGACAGGAACTATGGCTACACCTTC.

The chain uses TRBV10-3 and TRBJ2-6; 10 bases align to TRBD1. The trim removed 10 bases at V and 2 bases at J, leaving 11 bases unmatched. CDR1 is ENHRY, CDR2 SYGVKD, per germline. The CDR3 runs 17 residues. The CDR3 sequence: CATSLGQGVAGANVLTF. The CDR3 region has the DNA TGTGCCACCTCATTAGGACAGGGGGTTGCTGGGGCCAACGTCCTGACTTTC.

The chain employs TRBV19 and TRBJ2-3; no clear D. The CDR3 is 18 residues long. Germline V gene lookup returns CDR1 LNHDA and CDR2 SQIVND (reference sequence). Trimming left V 0 bases short and J 1 base short, with 17 bases between. The CDR3 loop is CASSIENYLDRRTDTQYF. Written as DNA, the CDR3 is TGTGCCAGTAGTATAGAGAACTATCTCGATCGTCGCACAGATACGCAGTATTTT.

This clone has more than one count but fewer than ten. The gene calls are TRBV7-9 and TRBJ2-2; 7 bases align to TRBD1. V lost 6 bases to trimming and J lost 3 bases; unmatched junction nucleotides: 7. Per germline, CDR1 SEHNR and CDR2 FQNEAQ (reference sequence). The CDR3 is 15 amino acids. The CDR3, as DNA: TGTGCCAGCAGGCACGGACAGGTGGACACCGGGGAGCTGTTTTTT. Encoded protein: CASRHGQVDTGELFF. Together with reference TRBV7-9 and TRBJ2-2, the CDR3 gives the full variable domain: DTGVSQNPRHKITKRGQNVTFRCDPISEHNRLYWYRQTLGQGPEFLTYFQNEAQLEKSRLLSDRFSAERPKGSFSTLEIQRTEQGDSAMYLCASRHGQVDTGELFFGEGSRLTVL.

V gene TRBV6-1 combines with J gene TRBJ2-2; possible D gene TRBD2, 6 bases. Trimming stripped 0 bases from V and 16 bases from J, with 18 bases between. This CDR3 contains 14 residues. Germline V lookup: CDR1 MNHNS, CDR2 SASEGT. CDR3 DNA: TGTGCCAGCAGTGAAGCGCTTCTGGGGGGTCGGTCGTTTTTT. This codes for CASSEALLGGRSFF.

This clone has just one count. The same CDR3 arises from other DNA sequences in this sample as well. This rearrangement joins TRBV4-1 to TRBJ2-5, with TRBD2 identical over 13 bases. Germline CDR1 and CDR2: MGHRA and YSYEKL. V was pared by 3 bases and J by 3 bases, with 4 bases of the junction left unmatched. CDR3 length: 16 residues. CDR3 amino acids: CASSQEGLAGKETQYF. As DNA, the CDR3 is TGCGCCAGCAGCCAGGAGGGACTAGCGGGAAAAGAGACCCAGTACTTC.

The genes are TRBV7-9 and TRBJ2-1; 8 bases line up with TRBD2. V dropped 2 bases and J dropped 6; count of bases not matched to a gene: 9. This CDR3 contains 16 residues. Germline CDR1 SEHNR, CDR2 FQNEAQ (reference sequence). CDR3 bases: TGTGCCAGCAGCTTACCCAGCGGGAGTAAGGTCAATGAGCAGTTCTTC. Protein product: CASSLPSGSKVNEQFF.

This clone was seen just once. The V gene is TRBV7-9, the J gene TRBJ2-5, with D unclear. The CDR3 has 15 amino acids. Trimming pared 5 bases from V and 0 bases from J, leaving 13 bases between. CDR1 and CDR2 from the germline V gene are SEHNR and FQNEAQ (reference sequence). The CDR3 sequence is CASSRVRSYQETQYF. The CDR3 DNA reads TGTGCCAGCAGCCGGGTCCGTTCGTACCAAGAGACCCAGTACTTC.

The V call is TRBV7-2, the J call TRBJ1-1; 10 bases agree with TRBD1. The CDR3 consists of 16 residues. Per germline, CDR1 SGHTA and CDR2 FQGNSA. V lost 5 bases and J lost 4; bases outside the gene matches: 10. The CDR3, as DNA: TGTGCCAGCAGCCTCGGGACAGGGGCTATCGGCACTGAAGCTTTCTTT. The encoded protein is CASSLGTGAIGTEAFF.